One and the same sample provided the 10 T cell receptor beta chains below, sequenced in a study of human T cells and chemical hapten exposure. Time point reported: pre-sensitization, week 0. Treatment reported: therapeutic diphenylcyclopropenone sensitization with weekly scalp DPC. A single record per CDR3 protein comes from TCRdb applying MiXCR to the RACE reads. Among more than 80,000 distinct CDR3 sequences listed, 9.5% to 15% were seen once. The source was whole blood, collected in connection with sensitization to the hapten diphenylcyclopropenone (DPC). The receptors here all came from a woman between 45 and 60 years old with alopecia areata. Some clones in this sample may be carry-over from other donors' samples.

The CDR3: CASTSGTSSGELFF. The CDR3 DNA reads as TGTGCCAGCACTTCCGGGACCTCGTCCGGGGAGCTGTTTTTT. The chain joins TRBV2 to TRBJ2-2; D could derive from TRBD1 or TRBD2 (5 bases each). V shed 7 bases and J shed 6 bases, with 15 bases lying between them. The CDR3 length is 14 residues. Germline V gives CDR1 SNHLY, CDR2 FYNNEI.

This clonotype was picked up many times. The chain uses TRBV10-2 and TRBJ1-3, with TRBD1 as a possible D gene (6 bases). CDR1 is WSHSY, CDR2 SAAADI, per germline. The V end was cut by 6 bases, the J end by 0 bases, with 18 bases between. This CDR3 is 17 amino acids long. CDR3 residues: CASRNGQTQLSGNTIYF. The DNA for the CDR3 is TGCGCCAGCAGGAATGGACAGACTCAACTCTCTGGAAACACCATATATTTT.

This clonotype was recorded many times. The chain has TRBV5-1 and TRBJ1-2; unclear D gene. The length of the CDR3 is 14 residues. V lost 0 bases to trimming and J lost 0 bases, with 6 bases between them. Germline assignment: CDR1 SGHRS and CDR2 YFSETQ. The CDR3 reads CASSLAWTNYGYTF. CDR3 DNA: TGCGCCAGCAGCTTGGCGTGGACTAACTATGGCTACACCTTC.

The J gene is TRBJ1-1, the V gene TRBV5-1; possible D gene TRBD1, 5 bases. This CDR3 region has 15 residues. V was shortened by 3 bases and J by 5 bases, with 17 bases between the two germline ends. Germline loops: CDR1 SGHRS, CDR2 YFSETQ. This CDR3 is CASSSNLAGNTEAFF. The DNA for the CDR3 is TGCGCCAGCAGCTCAAACTTAGCAGGGAATACTGAAGCTTTCTTT.

A few counts support this clonotype. J is TRBJ2-2 and V is TRBV18; D not resolved. The CDR3 contains 15 residues. V was clipped by 1 base and J by 7 bases, with 13 bases between them. CDR1 KGHSH and CDR2 LQKENI come from the germline V gene. The CDR3 loop reads CASSPLEGPIGELFF. The CDR3 nucleotides are TGTGCCAGCTCACCACTGGAAGGGCCGATCGGGGAGCTGTTTTTT.

In its sample, this clonotype was seen a few times. This chain links TRBV5-1 with TRBJ2-1; 13 bases match TRBD2. CDR1 is SGHRS, CDR2 YFSETQ, per germline. The CDR3 sequence is 16 residues long. J lost 7 bases, V lost 5 bases, and 9 bases had no gene match. CDR3 nucleotide sequence: TGCGCCAGCAGTTCGTACTCGGGACTAGCGGGAAATGAGCAGTTCTTC. Its translation is CASSSYSGLAGNEQFF.

This clonotype was detected only a few times. The gene calls are TRBV6-6 and TRBJ1-4, with D hard to call. Trimming cost V 7 bases and J 4 bases, with 13 bases left between them. The germline V gene encodes CDR1 MNHNY and CDR2 SVGAGI (reference sequence). The CDR3 spans 14 residues. The CDR3 reads CASTPRGVNEKLFF. The CDR3 DNA follows: TGTGCCAGCACCCCACGTGGGGTTAATGAAAAACTGTTTTTT.

There are many counts of this clonotype. This sequence joins TRBV5-4 and TRBJ2-7, with 12 positions matching TRBD2. CDR3 length: 15 residues. J gave up 3 bases and V 2 bases, and 3 bases lay outside the gene matches. From germline, CDR1 is SGHNT and CDR2 YYREEE (reference sequence). CDR3 protein: CASSFTSGGLYEQYF. The CDR3 coding sequence is TGTGCCAGCAGCTTTACTAGCGGGGGGCTCTACGAGCAGTACTTC.

This clonotype was seen many times. The rearrangement links TRBV28 to TRBJ2-1; 11 nucleotides agree with TRBD2. This CDR3 spans 12 amino acids. From germline, CDR1 is MDHEN and CDR2 SYDVKM. With 6 bases clipped from V and 9 bases from J, the junction kept 1 base outside the gene matches. The CDR3 DNA sequence: TGTGCCAGCAGGCTAGCGGGAGGTGAGCAGTTCTTC. Protein: CASRLAGGEQFF.

The table lists this clonotype with many counts. CDR3 sequence reads: CASSPRTRDNEQFF. As DNA, the CDR3 is TGTGCCAGCAGTCCCCGGACTAGAGATAATGAGCAGTTCTTC. V gene TRBV12-3 or TRBV12-4 combines with J gene TRBJ2-1; 7 bases are a match to TRBD2. The CDR3 runs to 14 residues. V shed 5 bases and J 7 bases; nucleotides not matched to a gene: 8.